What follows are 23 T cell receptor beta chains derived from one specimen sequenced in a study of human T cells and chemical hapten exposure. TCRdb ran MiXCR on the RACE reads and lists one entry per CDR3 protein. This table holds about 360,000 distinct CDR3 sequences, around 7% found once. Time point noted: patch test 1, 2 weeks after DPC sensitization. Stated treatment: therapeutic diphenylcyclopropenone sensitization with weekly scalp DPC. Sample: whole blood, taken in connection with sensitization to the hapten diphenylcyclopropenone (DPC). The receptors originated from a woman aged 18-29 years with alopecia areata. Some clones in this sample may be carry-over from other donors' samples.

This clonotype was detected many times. CDR3 loop: CSARDPSAPNFYEQYF. In nucleotides, the CDR3 is TGCAGTGCTAGAGACCCGAGTGCGCCAAACTTCTACGAGCAGTACTTC. The chain couples TRBV20-1 to TRBJ2-7; D ambiguous. The germline CDR1 and CDR2 sequences are DFQATT and SNEGSKA (reference sequence). The CDR3 totals 16 residues. The V gene lost 0 bases and the J gene lost 3 bases, with 18 bases spanning the gap.

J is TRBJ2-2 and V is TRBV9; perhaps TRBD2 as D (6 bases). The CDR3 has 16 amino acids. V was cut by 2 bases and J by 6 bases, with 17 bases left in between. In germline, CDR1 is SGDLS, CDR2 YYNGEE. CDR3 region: CASSVGGRLIAGELFF. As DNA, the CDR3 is TGTGCCAGCAGCGTTGGAGGGAGGCTTATTGCCGGGGAGCTGTTTTTT.

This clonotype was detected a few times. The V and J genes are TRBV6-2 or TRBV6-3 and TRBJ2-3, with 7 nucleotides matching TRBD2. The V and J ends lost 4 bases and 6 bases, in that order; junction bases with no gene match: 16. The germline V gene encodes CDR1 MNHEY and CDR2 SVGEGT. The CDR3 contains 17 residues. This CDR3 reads CASSSQPTSSGGDTQYF. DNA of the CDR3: TGTGCCAGCAGTTCTCAACCGACTAGCTCGGGTGGGGATACGCAGTATTTT.

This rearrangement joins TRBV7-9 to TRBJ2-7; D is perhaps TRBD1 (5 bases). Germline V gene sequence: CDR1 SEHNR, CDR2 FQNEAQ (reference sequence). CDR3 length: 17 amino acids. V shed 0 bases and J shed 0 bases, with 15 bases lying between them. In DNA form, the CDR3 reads TGTGCCAGCAGCTTAGCGGGCCCGGCAGGGCCCTCCTACGAGCAGTACTTC. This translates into CASSLAGPAGPSYEQYF.

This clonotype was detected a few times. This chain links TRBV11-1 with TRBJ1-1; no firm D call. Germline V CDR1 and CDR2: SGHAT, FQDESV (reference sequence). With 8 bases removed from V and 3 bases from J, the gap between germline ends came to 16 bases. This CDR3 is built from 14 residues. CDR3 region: CASGRRGYDTEAFF. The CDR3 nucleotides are TGTGCCAGCGGGCGGCGGGGATACGACACTGAAGCTTTCTTT.

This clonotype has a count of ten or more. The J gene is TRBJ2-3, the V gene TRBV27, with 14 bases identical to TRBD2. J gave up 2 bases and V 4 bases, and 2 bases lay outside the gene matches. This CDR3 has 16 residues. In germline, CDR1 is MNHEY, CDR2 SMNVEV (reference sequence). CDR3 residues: CASSSGLAGVTDTQYF. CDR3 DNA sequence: TGTGCCAGCAGTTCGGGACTAGCGGGGGTCACAGATACGCAGTATTTT.

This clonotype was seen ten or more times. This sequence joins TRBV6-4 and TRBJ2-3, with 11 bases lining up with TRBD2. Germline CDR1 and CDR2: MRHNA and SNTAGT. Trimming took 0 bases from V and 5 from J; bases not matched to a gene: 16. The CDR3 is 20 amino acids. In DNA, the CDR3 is TGTGCCAGCAGTGACTCGAAGGTCACTAGCGGGGGCCTCCTGGGAGATACGCAGTATTTT. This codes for CASSDSKVTSGGLLGDTQYF.

The CDR3 is CATLVGGVTDTQYF. The CDR3, as DNA: TGTGCCACCCTTGTCGGGGGGGTCACAGATACGCAGTATTTT. V gene TRBV2 combines with J gene TRBJ2-3; 8 bases match TRBD2. Germline CDR1 is SNHLY and CDR2 is FYNNEI. With V trimmed by 10 bases and J by 2 bases, 8 bases remained unmatched. This CDR3 is 14 amino acids long.

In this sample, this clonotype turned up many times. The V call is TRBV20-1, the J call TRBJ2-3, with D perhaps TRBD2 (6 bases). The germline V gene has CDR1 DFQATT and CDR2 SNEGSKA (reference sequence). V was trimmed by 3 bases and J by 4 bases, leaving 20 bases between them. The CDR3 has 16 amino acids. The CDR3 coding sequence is TGCAGTGCTAGGGGTTTCTCCCGACTAGTGGCAGATACGCAGTATTTT. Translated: CSARGFSRLVADTQYF.

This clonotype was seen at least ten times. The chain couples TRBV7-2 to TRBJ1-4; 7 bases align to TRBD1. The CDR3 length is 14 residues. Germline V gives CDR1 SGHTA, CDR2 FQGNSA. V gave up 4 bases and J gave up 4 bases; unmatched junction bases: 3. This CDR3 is CASSSTGYNEKLFF. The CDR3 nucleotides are TGTGCCAGCAGCTCGACAGGGTATAATGAAAAACTGTTTTTT.

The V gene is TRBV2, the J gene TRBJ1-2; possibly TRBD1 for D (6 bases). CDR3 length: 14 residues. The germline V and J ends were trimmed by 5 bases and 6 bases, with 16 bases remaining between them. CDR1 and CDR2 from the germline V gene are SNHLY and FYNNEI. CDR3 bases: TGTGCCAGCAGTACGGGGGCCGTGGAAGATGGCTACACCTTC. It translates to CASSTGAVEDGYTF.

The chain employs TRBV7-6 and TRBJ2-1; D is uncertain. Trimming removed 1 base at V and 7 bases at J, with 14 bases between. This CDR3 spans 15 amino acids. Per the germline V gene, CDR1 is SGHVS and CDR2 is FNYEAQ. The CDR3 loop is CASSLVPGYINEQFF. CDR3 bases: TGTGCCAGCAGCTTAGTCCCGGGCTATATAAATGAGCAGTTCTTC. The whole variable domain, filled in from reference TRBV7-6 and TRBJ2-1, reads GAGVSQSPRYKVTKRGQDVALRCDPISGHVSLYWYRQALGQGPEFLTYFNYEAQQDKSGLPNDRFSAERPEGSISTLTIQRTEQRDSAMYRCASSLVPGYINEQFFGPGTRLTVL.

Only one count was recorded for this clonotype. The CDR3 nucleotides read TGTGCCAGCAGCATTGGACTAGCGGGGGGCCTAAGTGAGCAGTTCTTC. Translating gives CASSIGLAGGLSEQFF. The chain is built from TRBV6-5 and TRBJ2-1, with 14 bases matching TRBD2. In germline, CDR1 is MNHEY, CDR2 SVGAGI. Trimming took 6 bases from V and 9 from J; bases not matched to a gene: 10. The CDR3 is 16 amino acids.

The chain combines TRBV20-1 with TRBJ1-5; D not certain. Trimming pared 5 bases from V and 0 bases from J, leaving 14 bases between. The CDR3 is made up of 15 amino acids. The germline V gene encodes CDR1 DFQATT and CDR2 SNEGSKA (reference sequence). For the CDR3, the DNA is TGCAGTGCTCCGCTAACACCCTATAGCAATCAGCCCCAGCATTTT. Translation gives CSAPLTPYSNQPQHF.

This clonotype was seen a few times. DNA of the CDR3: TGCGCCAGCAGCCAAGACGCTATTCGCAGGACGAACACTGAAGCTTTCTTT. It codes for CASSQDAIRRTNTEAFF. V usage is TRBV4-3 and J usage is TRBJ1-1; D gene unclear. CDR1 LGHNA and CDR2 YSLEER come from the germline V gene. V shed 0 bases and J shed 1 base, with 15 bases lying between them. The CDR3 is 17 amino acids.

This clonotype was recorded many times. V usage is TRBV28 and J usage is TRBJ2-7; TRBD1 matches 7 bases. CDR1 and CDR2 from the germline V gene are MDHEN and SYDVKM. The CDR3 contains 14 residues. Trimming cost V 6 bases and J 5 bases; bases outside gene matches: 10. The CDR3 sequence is CASSRSTGLDEQYF. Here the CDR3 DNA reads TGTGCCAGCAGCCGATCGACAGGGTTGGACGAGCAGTACTTC.

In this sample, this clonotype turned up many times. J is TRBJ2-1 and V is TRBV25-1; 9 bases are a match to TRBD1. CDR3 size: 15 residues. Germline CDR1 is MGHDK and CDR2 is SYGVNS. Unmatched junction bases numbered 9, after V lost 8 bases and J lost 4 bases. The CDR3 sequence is CASEETGGTYNEQFF. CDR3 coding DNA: TGTGCCAGCGAAGAGACAGGGGGGACTTACAATGAGCAGTTCTTC.

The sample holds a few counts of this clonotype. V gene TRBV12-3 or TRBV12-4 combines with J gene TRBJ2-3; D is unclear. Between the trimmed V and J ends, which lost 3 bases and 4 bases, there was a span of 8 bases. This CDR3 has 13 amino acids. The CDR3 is CASSFGRADTQYF. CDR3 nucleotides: TGTGCCAGCAGTTTTGGTAGGGCAGATACGCAGTATTTT.

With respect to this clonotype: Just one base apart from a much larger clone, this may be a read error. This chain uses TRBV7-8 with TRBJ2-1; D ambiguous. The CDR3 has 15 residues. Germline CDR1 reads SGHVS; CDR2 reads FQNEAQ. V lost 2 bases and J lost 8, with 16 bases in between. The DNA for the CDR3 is TGTGCCAGCAGCTTACTAGTACGTAGTCGGGATGAGCAGTTCTTC. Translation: CASSLLVRSRDEQFF.

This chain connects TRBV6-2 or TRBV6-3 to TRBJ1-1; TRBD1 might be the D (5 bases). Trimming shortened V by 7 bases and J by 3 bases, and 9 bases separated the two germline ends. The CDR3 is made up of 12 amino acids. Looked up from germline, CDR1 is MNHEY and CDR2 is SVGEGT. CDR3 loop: CASTQVDTEAFF. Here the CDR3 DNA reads TGTGCCAGCACACAGGTGGACACTGAAGCTTTCTTT.

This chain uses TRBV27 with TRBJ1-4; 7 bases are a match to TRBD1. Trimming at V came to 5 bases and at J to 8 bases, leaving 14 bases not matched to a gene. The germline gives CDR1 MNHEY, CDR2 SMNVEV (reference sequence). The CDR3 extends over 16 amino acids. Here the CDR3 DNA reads TGTGCCAGCAGTCCCTCCCGGCAGGGGGTAGGGGAAAAACTGTTTTTT. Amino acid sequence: CASSPSRQGVGEKLFF.

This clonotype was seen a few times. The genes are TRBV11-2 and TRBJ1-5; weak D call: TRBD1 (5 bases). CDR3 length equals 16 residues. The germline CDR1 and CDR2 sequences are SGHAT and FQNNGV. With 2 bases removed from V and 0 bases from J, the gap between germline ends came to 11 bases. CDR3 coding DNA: TGTGCCAGCAGCTTAAGAGGGGATCTTAGCAATCAGCCCCAGCATTTT. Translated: CASSLRGDLSNQPQHF.

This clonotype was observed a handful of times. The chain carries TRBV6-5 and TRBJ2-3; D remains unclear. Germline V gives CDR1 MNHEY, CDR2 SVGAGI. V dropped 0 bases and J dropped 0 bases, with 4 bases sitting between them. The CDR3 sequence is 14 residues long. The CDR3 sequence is CASSYSYSTDTQYF. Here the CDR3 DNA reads TGTGCCAGCAGTTACTCGTACAGCACAGATACGCAGTATTTT.